This T cell receptor (beta chain) was sequenced during a study of blood T cell repertoires in COVID-19 (dated by TCRdb to about 2020). Broadly, across the study: Collaborator samples came from the United States, Italy and Spain and covered acute and convalescent phases of COVID-19. The material from the prospective study consisted of cDNA or gDNA derived from T cells, B-cell-depleted T cells, or PBMCs. Subjects who had been exposed to COVID-19, were actively infected with it, or had recovered from it provided the deeply sampled blood TCRbeta repertoires that made up the dataset. A freely available public database, intended as a resource for researchers studying the immune response to SARS-CoV-2, is where the repertoires were released. The samples were drawn from the first 160 participants of the ongoing ImmuneRACE study and from 1,254 subjects provided by 6 global collaborators. A de-identified subject ID, COVID-19 status, age in years and sex were almost always included in the sample metadata. HLA class I and class II types, where available, came from metadata supplied by the sample provider rather than from assay-based typing.

Regarding this clone: The antigen it recognizes is unknown. No much larger clonotype is one base removed from it; base qualities were not supplied.

TCRbeta CDR3 regions were amplified from genomic DNA using the immunoSEQ Assay, a bias-controlled multiplex PCR. The paper's processing steps were these. The number of nucleated cells in each sample was estimated by amplification of reference gene primers within the assay. To quantify the absolute abundance of each unique TCRbeta CDR3 rearrangement, sequence reads were collapsed and filtered. For each sample, productive Simpson clonality was calculated by taking the square root of Simpson's diversity index across productive rearrangements. The source is immuneACCESS, and TCRdb retained only in-frame sequences with V and J called. Part of the clones is not carried over; for the studies checked, unresolved V genes explain less than half of this, and the remainder is unexplained. That table furnishes V, J and clone size, whereas the DNA furnished D and trimming. The sample table lists about 280,000 clones, about four fifths of them with a count of one. The top ten clones comprise 8% to 9.5% of the sample.

The V end gives up 4 bases and the J end 3 bases, leaving 8 bases in the junction not matched to a gene. Looking up the germline V gene (reference sequence) yields CDR1 MNHEY and CDR2 SMNVEV. The CDR3 spans 16 residues, from the cysteine through the phenylalanine. CDR3 DNA is the only sequence kept; it has 48 bases, read in frame from the first base. The paper's findings and limits, for the study overall: How much clinical and demographic metadata was included differed by source and by participant, and the metadata was provided uncurated.

Another Seattle source contributed samples from volunteer blood donors who had recovered from COVID-19. Each collaborating institution followed its own protocols to collect whole blood in K2EDTA tubes. For TCRbeta analysis, collaborators shipped samples as frozen whole blood, isolated PBMCs, or DNA extracted from either of those sample types. Sequenced sample: peripheral blood. This clonotype was obtained from a woman between 50 and 59 years old who had recovered from COVID-19. The sequence links TRBV27 to TRBJ1-3; TRBD1 aligns with 8 central bases. The CDR3 region: CASSSVSRGLGNTIYF. The DNA is TGTGCCAGCAGTTCAGTATCCAGGGGGCTTGGAAACACCATATATTTT.